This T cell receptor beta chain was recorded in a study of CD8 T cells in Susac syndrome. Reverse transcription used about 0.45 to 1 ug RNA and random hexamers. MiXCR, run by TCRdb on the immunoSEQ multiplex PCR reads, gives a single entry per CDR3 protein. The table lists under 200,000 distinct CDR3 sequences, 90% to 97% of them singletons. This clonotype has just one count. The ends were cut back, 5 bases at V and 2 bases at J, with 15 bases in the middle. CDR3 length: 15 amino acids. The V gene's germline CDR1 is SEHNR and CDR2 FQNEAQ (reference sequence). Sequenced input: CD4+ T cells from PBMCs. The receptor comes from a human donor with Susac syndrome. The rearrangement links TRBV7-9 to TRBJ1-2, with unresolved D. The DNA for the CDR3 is TGTGCCAGCAGCCCCACGAGGGATTACAACTATGGCTACACCTTC. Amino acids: CASSPTRDYNYGYTF.